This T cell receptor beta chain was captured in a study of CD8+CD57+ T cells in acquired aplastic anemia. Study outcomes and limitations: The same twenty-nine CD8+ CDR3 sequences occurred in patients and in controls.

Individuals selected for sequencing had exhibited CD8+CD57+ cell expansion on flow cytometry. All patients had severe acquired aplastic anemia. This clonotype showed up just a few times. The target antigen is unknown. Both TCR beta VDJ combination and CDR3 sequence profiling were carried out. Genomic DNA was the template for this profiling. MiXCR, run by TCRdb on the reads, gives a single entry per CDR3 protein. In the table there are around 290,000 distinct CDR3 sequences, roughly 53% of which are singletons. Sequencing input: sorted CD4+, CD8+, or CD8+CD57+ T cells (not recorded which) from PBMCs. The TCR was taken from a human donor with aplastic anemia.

The CDR3 nucleotides are TGCAGTGCTAGAGGAGGCGGATGGGATGAGCAGTTCTTC. Amino acids: CSARGGGWDEQFF. V and J are TRBV20-1 and TRBJ2-1; D is ambiguous. V lost 1 base and J 8 bases, leaving 12 bases between the germline ends. Germline CDR1 DFQATT, CDR2 SNEGSKA (reference sequence). This CDR3 has 13 residues.